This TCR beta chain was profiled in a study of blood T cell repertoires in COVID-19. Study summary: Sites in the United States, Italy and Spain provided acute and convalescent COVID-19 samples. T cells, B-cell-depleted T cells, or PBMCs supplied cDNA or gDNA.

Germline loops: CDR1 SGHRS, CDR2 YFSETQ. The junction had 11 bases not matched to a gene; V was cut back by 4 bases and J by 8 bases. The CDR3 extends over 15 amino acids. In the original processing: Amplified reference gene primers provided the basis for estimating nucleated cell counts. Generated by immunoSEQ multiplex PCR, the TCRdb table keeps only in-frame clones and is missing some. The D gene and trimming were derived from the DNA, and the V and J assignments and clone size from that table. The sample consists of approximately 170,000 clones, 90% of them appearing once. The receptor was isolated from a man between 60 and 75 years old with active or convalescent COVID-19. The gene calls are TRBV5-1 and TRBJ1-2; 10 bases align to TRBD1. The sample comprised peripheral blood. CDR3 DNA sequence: TGCGCCAGCAGCCCGGGGGACAGGGGAGCCTCCGGCTACACCTTC. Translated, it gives CASSPGDRGASGYTF.